This T cell receptor (beta chain) appears in the sequencing data of a study of blood T cell repertoires in COVID-19. Overall study: Acute-phase and convalescent COVID-19 samples originated in the United States, Italy and Spain.

The CDR3 loop spans 14 amino acids. V lost 4 bases and J lost 5, with 12 bases in between. CDR1 and CDR2 (germline): MNHEY, SMNVEV (reference sequence). Generated by immunoSEQ multiplex PCR, the TCRdb table keeps only in-frame clones and is missing some. Here the sample spans approximately 300,000 clones, approximately 84% being singletons. This clonotype originated in a man in his thirties or forties who had recovered from COVID-19. The sample taken for sequencing was PBMCs or T cells enriched from blood (not recorded which). The rearrangement joins TRBV27 to TRBJ1-5, with D possibly matching TRBD1 (5 bases). The CDR3 DNA follows: TGTGCCAGCAGTTCAGGAGGGGCCGATCAGCCCCAGCATTTT. Its translation: CASSSGGADQPQHF.